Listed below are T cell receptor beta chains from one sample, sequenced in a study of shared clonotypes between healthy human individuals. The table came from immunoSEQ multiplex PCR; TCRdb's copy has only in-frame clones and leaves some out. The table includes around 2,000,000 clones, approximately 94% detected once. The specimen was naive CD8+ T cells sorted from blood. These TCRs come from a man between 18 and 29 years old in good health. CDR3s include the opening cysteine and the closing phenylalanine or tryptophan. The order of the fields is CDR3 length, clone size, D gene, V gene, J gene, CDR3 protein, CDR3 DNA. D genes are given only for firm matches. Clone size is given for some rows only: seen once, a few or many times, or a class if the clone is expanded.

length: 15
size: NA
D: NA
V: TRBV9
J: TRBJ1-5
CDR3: CASSKGGGTNQPQHF
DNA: TGTGCCAGCAGCAAGGGAGGGGGAACCAATCAGCCCCAGCATTTT

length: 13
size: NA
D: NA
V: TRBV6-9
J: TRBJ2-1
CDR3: CASSFGQHNEQFF
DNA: TGTGCCAGCAGTTTCGGACAGCACAATGAGCAGTTCTTC

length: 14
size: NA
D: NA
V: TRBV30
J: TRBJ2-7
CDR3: CAWGAGMGLYEQYF
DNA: TGTGCCTGGGGGGCAGGGATGGGGCTTTACGAGCAGTACTTC

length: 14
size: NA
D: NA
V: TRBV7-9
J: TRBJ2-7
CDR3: CASSSSFPLYEQYF
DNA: TGTGCCAGCAGCTCGAGCTTCCCCCTCTACGAGCAGTACTTC

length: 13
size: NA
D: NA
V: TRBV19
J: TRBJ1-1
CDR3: CASSMSGALEAFF
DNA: TGTGCCAGTAGTATGTCAGGGGCACTTGAAGCTTTCTTT

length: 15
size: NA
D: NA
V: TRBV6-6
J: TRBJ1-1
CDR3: CASSYVVGASAEAFF
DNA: TGTGCCAGCAGTTACGTCGTCGGGGCTTCAGCTGAAGCTTTCTTT

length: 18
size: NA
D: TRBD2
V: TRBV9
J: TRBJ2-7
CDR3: CASSVEGFGGGAEDEQYF
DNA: TGTGCCAGCAGCGTAGAGGGCTTCGGCGGGGGGGCCGAGGACGAGCAGTACTTC

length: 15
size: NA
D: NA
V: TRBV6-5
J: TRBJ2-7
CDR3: CASSYSAGVHGEQYF
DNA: TGTGCCAGCAGTTATTCAGCAGGGGTACACGGCGAGCAGTACTTC

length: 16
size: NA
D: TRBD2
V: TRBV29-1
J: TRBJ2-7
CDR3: CSVEEEVWTSGKEQYF
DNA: TGCAGCGTTGAAGAGGAGGTTTGGACTAGCGGAAAGGAGCAGTACTTC

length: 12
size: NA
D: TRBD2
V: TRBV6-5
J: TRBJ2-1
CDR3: CASSDGGNEQFF
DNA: TGTGCCAGCAGCGACGGGGGGAATGAGCAGTTCTTC

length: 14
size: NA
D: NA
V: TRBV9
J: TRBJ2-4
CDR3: CASSVGHGKNIQYF
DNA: TGTGCCAGCAGCGTAGGGCATGGCAAAAACATTCAGTACTTC

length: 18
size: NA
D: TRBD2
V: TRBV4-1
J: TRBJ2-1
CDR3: CASSFRVGGGDPYNEQFF
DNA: TGCGCCAGCAGCTTCCGAGTAGGCGGGGGAGACCCGTACAATGAGCAGTTCTTC

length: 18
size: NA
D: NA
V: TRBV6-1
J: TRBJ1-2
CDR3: CASSEARTIGEVSYGYTF
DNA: TGTGCCAGCAGTGAAGCTCGGACTATCGGGGAGGTATCCTATGGCTACACCTTC

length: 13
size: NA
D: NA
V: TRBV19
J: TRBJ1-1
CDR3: CASSRAGDTEAFF
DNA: TGTGCCAGTAGTAGGGCAGGGGACACTGAAGCTTTCTTT

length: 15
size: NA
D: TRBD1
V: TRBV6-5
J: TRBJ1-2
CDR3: CASSYSWDRGQGYTF
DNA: TGTGCCAGCAGTTACTCGTGGGACAGGGGGCAGGGCTACACCTTC

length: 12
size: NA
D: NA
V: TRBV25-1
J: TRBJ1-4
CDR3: CASSEYGEKLFF
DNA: TGTGCCAGCAGTGAATACGGTGAAAAACTGTTTTTT

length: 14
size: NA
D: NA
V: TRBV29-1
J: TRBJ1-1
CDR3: CSVPNGGKIAEAFF
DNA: TGCAGCGTCCCGAACGGAGGGAAAATCGCTGAAGCTTTCTTT

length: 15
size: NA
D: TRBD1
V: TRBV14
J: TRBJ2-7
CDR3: CASSQASGTVYEQYF
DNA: TGTGCCAGCAGCCAAGCTTCCGGGACAGTCTACGAGCAGTACTTC

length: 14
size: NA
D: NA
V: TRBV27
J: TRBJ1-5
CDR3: CASSQQGSNQPQHF
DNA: TGTGCCAGCAGTCAACAGGGCAGCAATCAGCCCCAGCATTTT

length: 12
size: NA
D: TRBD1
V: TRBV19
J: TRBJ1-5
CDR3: CASSIGARGQHF
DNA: TGTGCCAGTAGTATAGGAGCCAGGGGGCAGCATTTT

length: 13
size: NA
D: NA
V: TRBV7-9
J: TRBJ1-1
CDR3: CASSIQGRDEAFF
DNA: TGTGCCAGCAGCATACAGGGAAGGGATGAAGCTTTCTTT

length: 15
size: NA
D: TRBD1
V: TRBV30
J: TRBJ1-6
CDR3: CASSGQGSQNSPLHF
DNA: TGTGCCTCCTCGGGACAGGGGTCGCAAAATTCACCCCTCCACTTT

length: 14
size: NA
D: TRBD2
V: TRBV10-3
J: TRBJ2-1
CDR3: CATTGTSGSEEQFF
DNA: TGTGCCACCACCGGGACTAGCGGGAGTGAAGAGCAGTTCTTC

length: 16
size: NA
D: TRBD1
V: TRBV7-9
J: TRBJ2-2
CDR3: CASSPPGTENTGELFF
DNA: TGTGCCAGCAGCCCCCCCGGGACAGAGAACACCGGGGAGCTGTTTTTT

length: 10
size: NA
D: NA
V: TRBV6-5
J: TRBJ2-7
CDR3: CATWSGEQYF
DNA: TGTGCCACCTGGTCGGGTGAGCAGTACTTC

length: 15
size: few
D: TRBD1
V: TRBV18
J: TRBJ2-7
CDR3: CASSPFGDSSYEQYF
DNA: TGTGCCAGCTCACCCTTCGGGGACAGCTCCTACGAGCAGTACTTC

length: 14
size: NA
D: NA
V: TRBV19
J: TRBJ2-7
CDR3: CASSIDAETYEQYF
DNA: TGTGCCAGTAGTATAGACGCAGAGACCTACGAGCAGTACTTC

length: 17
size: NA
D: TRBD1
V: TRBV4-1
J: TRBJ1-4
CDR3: CASSQDPDGTGNEKLFF
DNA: TGCGCCAGCAGCCAAGACCCGGACGGGACAGGCAATGAAAAACTGTTTTTT

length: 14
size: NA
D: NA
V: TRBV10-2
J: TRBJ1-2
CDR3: CASRKNEELYGYTF
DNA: TGCGCCAGCAGAAAGAACGAGGAGCTCTATGGCTACACCTTC

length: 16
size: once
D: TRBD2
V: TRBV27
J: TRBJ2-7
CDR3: CASSTGERENPYEQYF
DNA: TGTGCCAGCAGCACGGGGGAGCGGGAGAATCCCTACGAGCAGTACTTC

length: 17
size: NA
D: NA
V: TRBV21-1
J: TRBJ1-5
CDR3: CASSPSRGRRVGQPQHF
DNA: TGTGCCAGCAGCCCCTCAAGGGGGCGCAGGGTCGGTCAGCCCCAGCATTTT

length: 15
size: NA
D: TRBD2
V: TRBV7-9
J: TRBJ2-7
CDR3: CASRPTSGDSYEQYF
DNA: TGTGCCAGCAGACCCACTAGCGGGGACTCCTACGAGCAGTACTTC

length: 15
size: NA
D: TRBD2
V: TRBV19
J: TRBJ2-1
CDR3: CASRLTSGGAGEQFF
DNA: TGTGCCAGTAGATTGACTAGCGGGGGGGCAGGAGAGCAGTTCTTC

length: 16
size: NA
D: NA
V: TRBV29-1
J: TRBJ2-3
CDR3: CSVEGDLADPQDTQYF
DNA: TGCAGCGTTGAGGGAGACTTAGCGGATCCACAAGATACGCAGTATTTT

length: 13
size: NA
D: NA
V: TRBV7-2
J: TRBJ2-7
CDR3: CASSQHMFYEQYF
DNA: TGTGCCAGCAGCCAACACATGTTCTACGAGCAGTACTTC

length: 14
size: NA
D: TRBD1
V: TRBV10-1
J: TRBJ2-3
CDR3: CASSLQGQGDTQYF
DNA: TGCGCCAGCAGTCTACAGGGGCAGGGAGATACGCAGTATTTT

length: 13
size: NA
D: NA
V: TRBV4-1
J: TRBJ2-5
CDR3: CASSQGGLETQYF
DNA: TGCGCCAGCAGCCAAGGGGGTTTAGAGACCCAGTACTTC

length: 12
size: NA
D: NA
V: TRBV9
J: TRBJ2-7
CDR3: CASSVGDYEQYF
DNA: TGTGCCAGCAGCGTGGGGGACTACGAGCAGTACTTC

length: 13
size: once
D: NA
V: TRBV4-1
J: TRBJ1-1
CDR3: CASTQQQGFEAFF
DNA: TGCGCCAGCACCCAACAACAGGGTTTTGAAGCTTTCTTT

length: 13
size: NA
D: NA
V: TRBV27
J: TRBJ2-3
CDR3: CASSLLGYPSQYF
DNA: TGTGCCAGCAGTTTATTAGGGTACCCTTCGCAGTATTTT

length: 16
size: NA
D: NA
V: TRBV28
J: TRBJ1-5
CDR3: CASSYPPDGARQPQHF
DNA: TGTGCCAGCAGTTATCCTCCTGATGGGGCGCGTCAGCCCCAGCATTTT

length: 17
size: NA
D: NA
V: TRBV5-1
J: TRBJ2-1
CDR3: CASSLYRQGTDYNEQFF
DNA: TGCGCCAGCAGCTTGTATCGTCAGGGGACGGATTACAATGAGCAGTTCTTC

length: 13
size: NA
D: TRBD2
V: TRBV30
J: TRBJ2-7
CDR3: CAWNLAGGYEQYF
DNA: TGTGCCTGGAACCTAGCGGGAGGGTACGAGCAGTACTTC

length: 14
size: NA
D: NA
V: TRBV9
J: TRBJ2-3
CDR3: CASSPPVRADTQYF
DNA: TGTGCCAGCAGCCCCCCCGTTCGGGCAGATACGCAGTATTTT

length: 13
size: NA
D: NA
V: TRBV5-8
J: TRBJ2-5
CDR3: CASSLDRQETQYF
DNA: TGTGCCAGCAGCTTGGACAGACAAGAGACCCAGTACTTC